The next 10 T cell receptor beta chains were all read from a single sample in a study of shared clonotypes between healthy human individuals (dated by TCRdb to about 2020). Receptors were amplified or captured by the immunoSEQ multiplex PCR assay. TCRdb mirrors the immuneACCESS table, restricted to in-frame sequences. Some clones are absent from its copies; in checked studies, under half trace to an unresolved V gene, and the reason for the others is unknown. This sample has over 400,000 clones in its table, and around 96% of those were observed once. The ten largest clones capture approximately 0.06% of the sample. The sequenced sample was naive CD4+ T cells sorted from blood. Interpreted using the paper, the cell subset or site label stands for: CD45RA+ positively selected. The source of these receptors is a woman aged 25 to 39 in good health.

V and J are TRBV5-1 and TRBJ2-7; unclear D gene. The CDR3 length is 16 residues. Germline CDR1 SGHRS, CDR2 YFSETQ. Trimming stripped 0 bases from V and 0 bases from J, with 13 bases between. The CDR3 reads CASSLEVRPSSYEQYF. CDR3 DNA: TGCGCCAGCAGCTTGGAAGTGCGGCCGAGCTCCTACGAGCAGTACTTC.

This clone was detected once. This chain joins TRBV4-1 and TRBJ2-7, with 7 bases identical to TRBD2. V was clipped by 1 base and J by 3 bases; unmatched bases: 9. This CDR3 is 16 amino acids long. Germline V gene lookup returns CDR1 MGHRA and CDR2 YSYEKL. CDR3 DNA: TGCGCCAGCAGCCAAGGATTGGGGGGAGGGAGCTACGAGCAGTACTTC. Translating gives CASSQGLGGGSYEQYF.

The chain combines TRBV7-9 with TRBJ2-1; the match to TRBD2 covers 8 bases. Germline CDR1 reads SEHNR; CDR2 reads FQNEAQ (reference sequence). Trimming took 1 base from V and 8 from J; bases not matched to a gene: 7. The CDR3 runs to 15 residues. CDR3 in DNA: TGTGCCAGCAGCTTAGATACGGGAGGGGTCCATGAGCAGTTCTTC. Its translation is CASSLDTGGVHEQFF.

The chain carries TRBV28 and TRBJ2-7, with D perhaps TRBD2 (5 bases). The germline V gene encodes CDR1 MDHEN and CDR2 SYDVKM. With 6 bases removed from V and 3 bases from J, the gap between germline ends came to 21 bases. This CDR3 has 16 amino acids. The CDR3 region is CASSSPSLGLNYEQYF. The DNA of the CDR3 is TGTGCCAGCAGCTCGCCGTCTCTAGGACTGAACTACGAGCAGTACTTC.

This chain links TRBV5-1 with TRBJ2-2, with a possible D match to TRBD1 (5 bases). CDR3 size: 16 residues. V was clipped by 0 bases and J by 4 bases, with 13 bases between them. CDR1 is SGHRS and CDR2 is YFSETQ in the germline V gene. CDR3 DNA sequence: TGCGCCAGCAGCTTGGTCGGTTCAGGGATCACCGGGGAGCTGTTTTTT. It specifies CASSLVGSGITGELFF. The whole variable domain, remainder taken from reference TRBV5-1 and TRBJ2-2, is KAGVTQTPRYLIKTRGQQVTLSCSPISGHRSVSWYQQTPGQGLQFLFEYFSETQRNKGNFPGRFSGRQFSNSRSEMNVSTLELGDSALYLCASSLVGSGITGELFFGEGSRLTVL.

In DNA, the CDR3 is TGTGCCAGTAGTATTCGGTGGGGGTCCTACGAGCAGTACTTC. It is translated as CASSIRWGSYEQYF. The chain joins TRBV19 to TRBJ2-7; either TRBD1 or TRBD2 may supply D (5 bases each). This CDR3 contains 14 residues. Germline values: CDR1 LNHDA, CDR2 SQIVND (reference sequence). V was clipped by 3 bases and J by 1 base, with 10 bases between them. Complete variable domain (other parts from reference TRBV19 and TRBJ2-7): DGGITQSPKYLFRKEGQNVTLSCEQNLNHDAMYWYRQDPGQGLRLIYYSQIVNDFQKGDIAEGYSVSREKKESFPLTVTSAQKNPTAFYLCASSIRWGSYEQYFGPGTRLTVT.

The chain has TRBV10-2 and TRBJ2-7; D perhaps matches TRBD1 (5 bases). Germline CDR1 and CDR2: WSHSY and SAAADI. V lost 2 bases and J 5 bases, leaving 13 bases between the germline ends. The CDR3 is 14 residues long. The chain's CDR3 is CASSEIGTRDEQYF. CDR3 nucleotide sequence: TGCGCCAGCAGTGAGATCGGTACCAGGGACGAGCAGTACTTC.

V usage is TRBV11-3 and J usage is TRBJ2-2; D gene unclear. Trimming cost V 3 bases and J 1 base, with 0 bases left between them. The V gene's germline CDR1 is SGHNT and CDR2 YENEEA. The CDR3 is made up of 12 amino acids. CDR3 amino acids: CASSLNTGELFF. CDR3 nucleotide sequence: TGTGCCAGCAGCTTGAACACCGGGGAGCTGTTTTTT. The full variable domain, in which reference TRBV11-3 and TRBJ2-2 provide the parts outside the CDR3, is EAGVVQSPRYKIIEKKQPVAFWCNPISGHNTLYWYLQNLGQGPELLIRYENEEAVDDSQLPKDRFSAERLKGVDSTLKIQPAELGDSAVYLCASSLNTGELFFGEGSRLTVL.

The CDR3: CASSLTGYQPQHF. As DNA, the CDR3 is TGTGCCAGCAGTCTTACAGGGTACCAGCCCCAGCATTTT. The genes are TRBV6-5 and TRBJ1-5, with TRBD1 as a possible D gene (6 bases). CDR3 length: 13 residues. Trimming shortened V by 5 bases and J by 7 bases, and 12 bases separated the two germline ends. The germline gives CDR1 MNHEY, CDR2 SVGAGI.

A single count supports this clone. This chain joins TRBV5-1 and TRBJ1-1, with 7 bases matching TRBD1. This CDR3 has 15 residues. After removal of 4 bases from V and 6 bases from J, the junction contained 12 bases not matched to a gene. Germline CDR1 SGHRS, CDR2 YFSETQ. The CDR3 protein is CASSLYYRQGPEAFF. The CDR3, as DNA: TGCGCCAGCAGCCTATACTACCGACAGGGACCTGAAGCTTTCTTT.